This T cell receptor beta chain was recorded in a study of Graves' ophthalmopathy and Graves' hyperthyroidism. This CDR3 region has 16 residues. V lost 0 bases and J lost 2, with 10 bases in between. Germline V gene data show CDR1 as MNHEY and CDR2 as SVGAGI. As the template, RNA transcripts were used to amplify TCR beta CDR3 regions. First-round RT-PCR relied on HTBI primers, and a second-round multiplex PCR came next. TCRdb fed the multiplex PCR reads into MiXCR, producing one record per CDR3 protein. The sample comprises 220,000 or so distinct CDR3 sequences, roughly a fifth of which are singletons, and around 40% rests with the top ten.

This TCR was sampled from a woman between 45 and 65 years old with Graves' ophthalmopathy. The chain links TRBV6-5 to TRBJ2-2; D could derive from TRBD1 or TRBD2 (6 bases each). Sequenced input: peripheral blood. CDR3 region: CASSYSAGGNTGELFF. In nucleotides, the CDR3 is TGTGCCAGCAGTTACTCTGCCGGGGGCAACACCGGGGAGCTGTTTTTT.